This T cell receptor beta chain appears in the sequencing data of a study of T cell responses to AZD1222 COVID-19 vaccine. Whole-study findings and limits: Epitopes outside B.1.351 and B.1.1.7 mutated regions reportedly drew nearly half of spike TCRs. Only 5 to 7 individuals given AZD1222 were seropositive at baseline. Repertoires were obtained solely post-peak T cell response.

Comments on this clone: Its antigen is not known.

This CDR3 spans 14 amino acids. Germline CDR1 and CDR2: LNHDA and SQIVND (reference sequence). V was trimmed by 5 bases and J by 3 bases, leaving 13 bases between them. Profiled with immunoSEQ multiplex PCR; TCRdb holds only in-frame clones, not every one. The sample gives under 150,000 clones, about 91% of which show up once; about 6% is in the top ten. The source material was peripheral blood, sampled 28 days after the second AZD1222 dose. The sequence came from an adult who received the AZD1222 COVID-19 vaccine. This chain uses TRBV19 with TRBJ1-2; D is possibly TRBD1 (5 bases). CDR3 sequence (DNA): TGTGCCAGTAGTTCACCCGGGACGGACTATGGCTACACCTTC. This encodes CASSSPGTDYGYTF.